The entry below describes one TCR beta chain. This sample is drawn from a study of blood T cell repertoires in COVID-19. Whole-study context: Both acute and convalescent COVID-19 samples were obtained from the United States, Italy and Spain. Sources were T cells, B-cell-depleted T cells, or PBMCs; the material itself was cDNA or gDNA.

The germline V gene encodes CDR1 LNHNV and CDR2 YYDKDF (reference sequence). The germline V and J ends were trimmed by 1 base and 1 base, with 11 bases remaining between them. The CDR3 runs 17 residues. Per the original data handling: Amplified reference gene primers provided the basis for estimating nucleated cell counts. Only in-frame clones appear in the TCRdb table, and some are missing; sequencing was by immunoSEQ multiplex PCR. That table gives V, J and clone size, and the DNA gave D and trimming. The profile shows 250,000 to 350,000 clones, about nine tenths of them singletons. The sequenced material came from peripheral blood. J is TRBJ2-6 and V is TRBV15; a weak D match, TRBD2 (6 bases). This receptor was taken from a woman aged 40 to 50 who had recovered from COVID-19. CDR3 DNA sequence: TGTGCCACCAGCAGAGGGGGGGTTTCGTCTGGGGCCAACGTCCTGACTTTC. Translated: CATSRGGVSSGANVLTF.